The 27 T cell receptor beta chains below come from one sample, sequenced in a study of T cell repertoires in cytomegalovirus infection. From the reads, TCRdb called clonotypes with MiXCR, one entry per CDR3 protein. The repertoire consists of 350,000 to 550,000 distinct CDR3 sequences, with around 32% occurring once and the leading ten covering roughly 15%. Material: PBMCs. The receptor set was obtained from a human donor in good health (CMV status not recorded). Some clones in this sample may be carry-over from other donors' samples.

Remarks on this clonotype: Its ends do not fully match the called genes, so a read error is possible. The chain employs TRBV7-2 and TRBJ2-3; TRBD2 matches at 7 bases. Germline loops: CDR1 SGHTA, CDR2 FQGNSA. The length of the CDR3 is 16 residues. The CDR3 coding sequence is TGTGCCAGCAGCCCGGCGGGACTAACGAGCACAGATCCGCAGTGTTTT. This sequence encodes CASSPAGLTSTDPQCF.

V and J are TRBV7-9 and TRBJ1-3; unclear D gene. V gave up 5 bases and J gave up 2 bases, with 7 bases separating them. Germline lookup yields CDR1 SEHNR and CDR2 FQNEAQ (reference sequence). The CDR3 contains 13 residues. The CDR3 here is CASSDGPGNTIYF. CDR3 coding DNA: TGTGCCAGCAGCGACGGACCTGGAAACACCATATATTTT.

V gene TRBV7-9 combines with J gene TRBJ1-1; weak D call: TRBD1 (6 bases). V lost 4 bases and J lost 1, with 13 bases in between. The V gene's germline CDR1 is SEHNR and CDR2 FQNEAQ (reference sequence). This CDR3 comprises 15 residues. CDR3 loop: CASSWGRGANTEAFF. CDR3 coding DNA: TGTGCCAGCAGCTGGGGCAGGGGTGCGAACACTGAAGCTTTCTTT.

The rearrangement links TRBV5-4 to TRBJ2-3; 14 nucleotides match TRBD2. Looked up from germline, CDR1 is SGHNT and CDR2 is YYREEE (reference sequence). This CDR3 is built from 18 residues. Trimming removed 3 bases from V and 0 bases from J; junction bases left unmatched: 6. The CDR3 DNA sequence: TGTGCCAGCAGCTCGGGACTAGCGGGGGTTACTAGCACAGATACGCAGTATTTT. Its protein product is CASSSGLAGVTSTDTQYF.

This clonotype was seen just once. The V and J genes are TRBV5-1 and TRBJ1-3, with D perhaps TRBD1 (5 bases). V was clipped by 1 base and J by 0 bases, with 8 bases between them. The CDR3 loop spans 15 amino acids. Germline values: CDR1 SGHRS, CDR2 YFSETQ. CDR3 sequence reads: CASSLMGDSGNTIYF. The DNA of the CDR3 is TGCGCCAGCAGCTTGATGGGGGACTCTGGAAACACCATATATTTT.

This clonotype has just a few counts. V gene TRBV3-1 combines with J gene TRBJ2-2; the match to TRBD2 covers 9 bases. Germline CDR1 LGHDT, CDR2 YNNKEL (reference sequence). The CDR3 contains 16 residues. Trimming took 4 bases from V and 7 from J; bases not matched to a gene: 10. The CDR3 bases are TGTGCCAGCAGCCTTGGGACTAGCCCAATTGGCGGGGAGCTGTTTTTT. The encoded protein is CASSLGTSPIGGELFF. The variable domain in full, completed from reference TRBV3-1 and TRBJ2-2, reads DTAVSQTPKYLVTQMGNDKSIKCEQNLGHDTMYWYKQDSKKFLKIMFSYNNKELIINETVPNRFSPKSPDKAHLNLHINSLELGDSAVYFCASSLGTSPIGGELFFGEGSRLTVL.

This sequence joins TRBV4-2 and TRBJ2-4; possible D gene TRBD2, 5 bases. The germline V gene has CDR1 LGHNA and CDR2 YNFKEQ. The CDR3 length is 12 residues. V was cut by 4 bases and J by 7 bases, with 8 bases left in between. CDR3 loop: CASSPTGNIQYF. CDR3 coding DNA: TGTGCCAGCAGCCCGACGGGGAACATTCAGTACTTC.

The V call is TRBV14, the J call TRBJ1-2; 10 positions match TRBD1. The length of the CDR3 is 14 residues. V shed 6 bases, J shed 6 bases, and the junction held 7 bases outside the gene matches. Germline lookup yields CDR1 SGHDN and CDR2 FVKESK. CDR3 DNA: TGTGCCAGCAGGGGGACAGGGGAAGAAGATGGCTACACCTTC. It yields the protein CASRGTGEEDGYTF. Full variable domain (rest looked up from reference TRBV14 and TRBJ1-2): EAGVTQFPSHSVIEKGQTVTLRCDPISGHDNLYWYRRVMGKEIKFLLHFVKESKQDESGMPNNRFLAERTGGTYSTLKVQPAELEDSGVYFCASRGTGEEDGYTFGSGTRLTVV.

J is TRBJ2-6 and V is TRBV20-1; weak D call: TRBD1 (5 bases). The CDR3 length is 15 residues. With 1 base removed from V and 0 bases from J, the gap between germline ends came to 7 bases. CDR1 is DFQATT and CDR2 is SNEGSKA in the germline V gene (reference sequence). The CDR3 bases are TGCAGTGCTAGAGCTGACAGCTCTGGGGCCAACGTCCTGACTTTC. It is translated as CSARADSSGANVLTF.

The chain combines TRBV6-4 with TRBJ2-3; D is possibly TRBD1 or TRBD2 (5 bases each). Germline V gene data show CDR1 as MRHNA and CDR2 as SNTAGT. V was pared by 5 bases and J by 5 bases, with 17 bases between. The CDR3 length is 15 residues. The CDR3 loop is CASSPTAALIDTQYF. The CDR3, as DNA: TGTGCCAGCAGTCCGACAGCGGCCCTCATAGATACGCAGTATTTT.

The rearrangement uses TRBV18 and TRBJ1-2, with a possible D match to TRBD1 (5 bases). The CDR3 spans 14 residues. Between the trimmed V and J ends, which lost 6 bases and 8 bases, there was a span of 19 bases. CDR1 and CDR2 from the germline V gene are KGHSH and LQKENI. This chain's CDR3 is CASSPGKGNRGYTF. CDR3 coding DNA: TGTGCCAGCTCCCCCGGAAAGGGGAATCGGGGCTACACCTTC.

The chain uses TRBV9 and TRBJ2-1; D is ambiguous. The CDR3 runs to 14 residues. CDR1 and CDR2 from the germline V gene are SGDLS and YYNGEE. Between the trimmed V and J ends, which lost 0 bases and 8 bases, there was a span of 12 bases. For the CDR3, the DNA is TGTGCCAGCAGCGTAGAAACAGACCTGGATGAGCAGTTCTTC. The encoded protein is CASSVETDLDEQFF. Based on the CDR3 plus reference TRBV9 and TRBJ2-1, the full variable domain is DSGVTQTPKHLITATGQRVTLRCSPRSGDLSVYWYQQSLDQGLQFLIQYYNGEERAKGNILERFSAQQFPDLHSELNLSSLELGDSALYFCASSVETDLDEQFFGPGTRLTVL.

In its sample, this clonotype was seen many times. J is TRBJ2-7 and V is TRBV6-2 or TRBV6-3; 10 nucleotides line up with TRBD2. Trimming took 5 bases from V and 4 from J; bases not matched to a gene: 8. The CDR3 sequence is 15 residues long. CDR1 and CDR2 (germline): MNHEY, SVGEGT. CDR3 amino acids: CASSPRTSGQYEQYF. The CDR3 DNA reads as TGTGCCAGCAGTCCCCGGACTAGCGGCCAATACGAGCAGTACTTC.

This clonotype was seen a handful of times. The chain has TRBV19 and TRBJ2-1; D gene unclear. Trimming stripped 3 bases from V and 10 bases from J, with 16 bases between. Germline V gene data show CDR1 as LNHDA and CDR2 as SQIVND (reference sequence). The CDR3 length is 14 residues. The CDR3 is CASSMAVNFGEQFF. CDR3 nucleotides: TGTGCCAGTAGTATGGCCGTGAATTTTGGGGAGCAGTTCTTC.

This clonotype was seen only a few times. The chain couples TRBV29-1 to TRBJ1-2; 10 bases align to TRBD1. The CDR3 has 12 residues. With V trimmed by 7 bases and J by 6 bases, 5 bases remained unmatched. Germline CDR1 SQVTM, CDR2 ANQGSEA. In nucleotides, the CDR3 is TGCAGCGGGGGACAGGGGTCGGATGGCTACACCTTC. This gives the protein CSGGQGSDGYTF.

With respect to this clonotype: This may stem from a read error, because a much larger clone lies one nucleotide away. This chain uses TRBV7-8 with TRBJ2-7; 9 positions match TRBD2. With 3 bases clipped from V and 8 bases from J, the junction kept 8 bases outside the gene matches. The germline V gene encodes CDR1 SGHVS and CDR2 FQNEAQ. The CDR3 has 14 residues. In DNA, the CDR3 is TGTGCCAGCAGCTTCGGCGGGGGGGCGAACAAGCAGTACTTC. Translated: CASSFGGGANKQYF.

The rearrangement links TRBV6-1 to TRBJ1-1; D gene ambiguous. This CDR3 is built from 10 residues. Germline V gene data show CDR1 as MNHNS and CDR2 as SASEGT. V gave up 3 bases and J gave up 8 bases, with 4 bases separating them. The chain's CDR3 is CASSDREAFF. The DNA of the CDR3 is TGTGCCAGCAGTGACAGGGAAGCTTTCTTT.

Comments on this clonotype: An end of the junction does not agree with germline; a read error may underlie this. This sequence joins TRBV4-1 and TRBJ1-2; D not certain. This CDR3 is 18 amino acids long. The germline gives CDR1 MGHRA, CDR2 YSYEKL. CDR3 protein: CASSQDEAPFLTNYGYTF. CDR3 nucleotide sequence: TGTGCCAGCAGCCAAGACGAGGCACCTTTCCTTACTAACTATGGCTACACCTTC.

The V call is TRBV12-3 or TRBV12-4, the J call TRBJ1-4; D call uncertain. The CDR3 consists of 14 residues. The V and J ends lost 7 bases and 6 bases respectively, with 15 bases between them. The DNA for the CDR3 is TGTGCCAGCACCCGGGCGGAGACTGATGAAAAACTGTTTTTT. Its translation is CASTRAETDEKLFF.

This clonotype was seen repeatedly, ten times or more. The chain carries TRBV11-2 and TRBJ1-6; D is uncertain. The germline CDR1 and CDR2 sequences are SGHAT and FQNNGV. The CDR3 extends over 14 amino acids. V lost 3 bases and J lost 11, with 14 bases in between. Here the CDR3 DNA reads TGTGCCAGCAGCTTCTCAGGAGAAGGGCCACCCCTCCACTTT. Its translation is CASSFSGEGPPLHF.

The V call is TRBV18, the J call TRBJ1-3, with unresolved D. V was cut by 5 bases and J by 2 bases, with 10 bases left in between. Germline V gives CDR1 KGHSH, CDR2 LQKENI. This CDR3 has 14 residues. CDR3 nucleotides: TGTGCCAGCTCAGAGGGAGAGCCTGGAAACACCATATATTTT. This encodes CASSEGEPGNTIYF.

V is TRBV19 and J is TRBJ2-7, with D possibly being TRBD1 or TRBD2 (8 bases each). There are 16 residues in the CDR3. Germline values: CDR1 LNHDA, CDR2 SQIVND (reference sequence). V was shortened by 7 bases and J by 2 bases, with 21 bases between the two germline ends. The CDR3 sequence: CASIFGGDRFTYEQYF. Here the CDR3 DNA reads TGTGCCAGTATTTTCGGGGGGGACAGGTTCACCTACGAGCAGTACTTC.

V gene TRBV7-9 combines with J gene TRBJ2-1; D is perhaps TRBD1 (6 bases). CDR1 and CDR2 (germline): SEHNR, FQNEAQ (reference sequence). V was clipped by 5 bases and J by 10 bases, with 12 bases between them. This CDR3 comprises 12 residues. As DNA, the CDR3 is TGTGCCAGCAGCCCAAACGGACAGGAGCAGTTCTTC. Protein: CASSPNGQEQFF.

The chain employs TRBV11-2 and TRBJ2-3; tentative D call: TRBD1 (5 bases). CDR1 SGHAT and CDR2 FQNNGV come from the germline V gene. CDR3 length: 14 amino acids. V was cut by 3 bases and J by 6 bases, with 13 bases left in between. The CDR3 here is CASSFPQGWDTQYF. The DNA of the CDR3 is TGTGCCAGCAGCTTCCCTCAGGGTTGGGATACGCAGTATTTT.

This clonotype was observed at least ten times. The chain uses TRBV7-2 and TRBJ1-5, with D possibly matching TRBD1 (6 bases). The germline gives CDR1 SGHTA, CDR2 FQGNSA. V lost 5 bases and J 7 bases, leaving 12 bases between the germline ends. The CDR3 has 13 amino acids. The CDR3 sequence is CASSGGGRQPQHF. CDR3 DNA: TGTGCCAGCAGCGGGGGGGGCCGGCAGCCCCAGCATTTT.

The J gene is TRBJ1-2, the V gene TRBV19; TRBD1 is a possible D gene (6 bases). The CDR3 runs 16 residues. The germline gives CDR1 LNHDA, CDR2 SQIVND (reference sequence). V lost 4 bases to trimming and J lost 5 bases, with 20 bases between them. CDR3 nucleotides: TGTGCCAGTAGTAGCCAACAGGGCAAGGACTCTTATGGCTACACCTTC. This gives the protein CASSSQQGKDSYGYTF. Full variable domain (rest looked up from reference TRBV19 and TRBJ1-2): DGGITQSPKYLFRKEGQNVTLSCEQNLNHDAMYWYRQDPGQGLRLIYYSQIVNDFQKGDIAEGYSVSREKKESFPLTVTSAQKNPTAFYLCASSSQQGKDSYGYTFGSGTRLTVV.

This rearrangement joins TRBV11-2 to TRBJ2-4; 11 positions match TRBD2. The CDR3 has 16 residues. Germline V gene data show CDR1 as SGHAT and CDR2 as FQNNGV. Trimming took 4 bases from V and 3 from J; bases not matched to a gene: 5. The CDR3 DNA follows: TGTGCCAGCAGCTCCGGACTAGCGGGTCACAAAAACATTCAGTACTTC. Its protein product is CASSSGLAGHKNIQYF.